The clone carrying this TCR beta chain was seen more than once but under ten times. This entry belongs to a study of blood T cells in healthy people across ages. Background on the study: Template switching retrieved approximately one barcoded beta molecule for each two T cells.

Germline CDR1 is DFQATT and CDR2 is SNEGSKA (reference sequence). The CDR3 has 13 residues. V dropped 5 bases and J dropped 4 bases, with 14 bases sitting between them. For the second PCR, which ran for roughly 7 to 11 cycles, a sample-barcoded 5' primer and a J-beta primer mix were used. MiXCR, run by TCRdb on the 5' RACE reads, gives a single entry per CDR3 protein. The sample has 600,000 or so distinct CDR3 sequences; around 50% are singletons. This sequence was found in a man older than 75 in good health. Specimen: blood. The genes are TRBV20-1 and TRBJ1-1, with a tentative D call TRBD1 (6 bases). CDR3 residues: CSARPAQGTEAFF. The CDR3 bases are TGCAGTGCTCGACCGGCACAGGGCACTGAAGCTTTCTTT.